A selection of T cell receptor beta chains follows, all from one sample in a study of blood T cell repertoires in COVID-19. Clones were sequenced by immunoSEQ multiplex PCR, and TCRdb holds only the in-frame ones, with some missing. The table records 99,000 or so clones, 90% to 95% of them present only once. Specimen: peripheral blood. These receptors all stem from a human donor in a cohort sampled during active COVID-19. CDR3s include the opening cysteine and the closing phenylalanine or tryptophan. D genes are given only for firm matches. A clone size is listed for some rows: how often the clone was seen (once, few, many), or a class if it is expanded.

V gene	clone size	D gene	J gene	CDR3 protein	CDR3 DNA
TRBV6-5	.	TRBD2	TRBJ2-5	CASSYVAGGETQYF	TGTGCCAGCAGTTACGTAGCGGGAGGGGAGACCCAGTACTTC
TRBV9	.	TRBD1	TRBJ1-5	CASGTGGHQPQHF	TGTGCCAGCGGGACAGGGGGGCATCAGCCCCAGCATTTT
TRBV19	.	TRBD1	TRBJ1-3	CASRDRGFSGNTIYF	TGTGCCAGTAGGGACAGGGGATTCTCTGGAAACACCATATATTTT
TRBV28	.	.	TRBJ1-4	CASNQGWPEKLFF	TGTGCCAGCAACCAGGGATGGCCGGAAAAACTGTTTTTT
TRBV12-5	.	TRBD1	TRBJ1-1	CASGPPDRTNTEAFF	TGTGCTAGTGGTCCGCCGGACAGGACGAACACTGAAGCTTTCTTT
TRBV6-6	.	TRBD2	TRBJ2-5	CASSSSGNQETQYF	TGTGCCAGCAGTTCTAGCGGAAACCAAGAGACCCAGTACTTC
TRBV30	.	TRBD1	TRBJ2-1	CAWSEGAAYNEQFF	TGTGCCTGGAGCGAGGGGGCCGCCTACAATGAGCAGTTCTTC
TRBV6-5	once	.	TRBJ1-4	CASSYFQGEKLFF	TGTGCCAGCAGTTACTTCCAGGGTGAGAAACTGTTTTTT
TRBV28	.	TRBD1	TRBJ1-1	CASRDRNTEAFF	TGTGCCAGCCGGGACAGGAACACTGAAGCTTTCTTT
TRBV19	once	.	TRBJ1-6	CASSIAQGIRSPLHF	TGTGCCAGTAGTATTGCGCAGGGCATTCGTTCACCCCTCCACTTT
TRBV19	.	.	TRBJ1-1	CASSIAAGLTEAFF	TGTGCCAGTAGTATCGCCGCTGGGCTGACTGAAGCTTTCTTT
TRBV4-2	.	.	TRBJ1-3	CASSRETVGDSGNTIYF	TGTGCCAGCAGCCGGGAAACAGTGGGAGACTCTGGAAACACCATATATTTT
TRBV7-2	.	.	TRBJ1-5	CASSLSYNQPQHF	TGTGCCAGCAGCTTGAGTTACAATCAGCCCCAGCATTTT
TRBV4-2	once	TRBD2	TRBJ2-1	CASSQEKSGLAAYNEQFF	TGTGCCAGCAGCCAAGAGAAATCGGGCCTAGCGGCCTACAATGAGCAGTTCTTC
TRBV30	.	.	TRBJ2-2	CAWSAGQRTGELFF	TGTGCCTGGAGTGCTGGACAGAGGACCGGGGAGCTGTTTTTT
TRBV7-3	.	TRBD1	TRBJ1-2	CASSLTRGQGASYTF	TGTGCCAGCAGCTTAACCCGAGGACAGGGGGCGAGCTACACCTTC
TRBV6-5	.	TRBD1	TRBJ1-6	CASSMTGEALHF	TGTGCCAGCAGTATGACAGGGGAGGCCCTCCACTTT
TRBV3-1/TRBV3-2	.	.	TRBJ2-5	CASSQNLAETQYF	TGTGCCAGCAGCCAAAATCTAGCGGAGACCCAGTACTTC
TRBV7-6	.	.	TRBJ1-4	CASSLGQGLGNEKLFF	TGTGCCAGCAGCTTAGGTCAGGGGCTCGGAAATGAAAAACTGTTTTTT
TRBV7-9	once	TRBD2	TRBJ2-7	CASSSFIAGHTGYEQYF	TGTGCCAGCAGCTCCTTCATAGCGGGCCACACGGGATACGAGCAGTACTTC
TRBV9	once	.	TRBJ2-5	CASSVGGQVGTQYF	TGTGCCAGCAGCGTCGGTGGTCAGGTCGGGACCCAGTACTTC
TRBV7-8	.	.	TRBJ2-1	CASSFGLYNEQFF	TGTGCCAGCAGCTTTGGGCTCTACAATGAGCAGTTCTTC
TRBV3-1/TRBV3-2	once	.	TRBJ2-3	CASSQDTGPTYDTQYF	TGTGCCAGCAGCCAAGATACAGGCCCAACATACGATACGCAGTATTTT
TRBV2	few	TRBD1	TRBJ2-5	CASSVGTGGVGETQYF	TGTGCCAGCAGTGTTGGGACAGGGGGCGTTGGAGAGACCCAGTACTTC
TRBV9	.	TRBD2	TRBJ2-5	CASSFGLAGGKETQYF	TGTGCCAGCAGTTTCGGACTAGCGGGAGGGAAAGAGACCCAGTACTTC
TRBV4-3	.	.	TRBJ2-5	CASSQVLQETQYF	TGCGCCAGCAGCCAAGTTCTTCAAGAGACCCAGTACTTC
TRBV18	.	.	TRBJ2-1	CASSPLAYNEQFF	TGTGCCAGCTCACCACTAGCTTACAATGAGCAGTTCTTC
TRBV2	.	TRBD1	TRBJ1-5	CASRDRVRNQPQHF	TGTGCCAGCAGGGACAGGGTCCGAAATCAGCCCCAGCATTTT
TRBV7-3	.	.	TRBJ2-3	CASSPLGGTDTQYF	TGTGCCAGCAGCCCCCTAGGGGGCACAGATACGCAGTATTTT
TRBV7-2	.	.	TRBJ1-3	CASSLPGGVSGNTIYF	TGTGCCAGCAGCCTCCCGGGGGGGGTCTCTGGAAACACCATATATTTT
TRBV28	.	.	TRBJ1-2	CASLPGDRDYGYTF	TGTGCCAGCTTACCGGGGGACCGGGACTATGGCTACACCTTC
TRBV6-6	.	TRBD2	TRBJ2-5	CASRLAGGRGETQYF	TGTGCCAGCAGACTAGCGGGGGGCCGGGGAGAGACCCAGTACTTC
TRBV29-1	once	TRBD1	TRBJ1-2	CSVQGTEEYYGYTF	TGCAGCGTCCAAGGGACAGAAGAGTACTATGGCTACACCTTC
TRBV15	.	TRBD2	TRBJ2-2	CATSSKLTSGTTGELFF	TGTGCCACCAGCAGTAAGCTGACTAGCGGGACCACCGGGGAGCTGTTTTTT
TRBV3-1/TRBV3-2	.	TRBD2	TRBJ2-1	CASSRQLAGGSNEQFF	TGTGCCAGCAGCCGCCAGCTAGCGGGAGGTTCCAATGAGCAGTTCTTC
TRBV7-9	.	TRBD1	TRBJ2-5	CASSLVEGGLQETQYF	TGTGCCAGCAGCTTAGTGGAAGGGGGCCTCCAAGAGACCCAGTACTTC
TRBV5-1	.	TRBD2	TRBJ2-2	CASSSSGLAVDGELFF	TGCGCCAGCAGCTCTTCGGGACTAGCAGTCGATGGGGAGCTGTTTTTT
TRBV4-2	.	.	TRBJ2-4	CASSQDGDGGPRIQYF	TGTGCCAGCAGCCAAGACGGAGACGGGGGGCCGAGGATTCAGTACTTC
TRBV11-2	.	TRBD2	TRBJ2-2	CASSLDPTSGNTGELFF	TGTGCCAGCAGCTTAGATCCGACTAGCGGGAACACCGGGGAGCTGTTTTTT
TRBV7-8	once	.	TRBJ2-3	CASSSLAVQGSYSDTQYF	TGTGCCAGCAGCTCCCTTGCTGTGCAGGGTTCCTACTCGGATACGCAGTATTTT
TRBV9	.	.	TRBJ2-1	CASRPSGSDANEQFF	TGTGCCAGCAGGCCTTCGGGATCCGATGCCAATGAGCAGTTCTTC
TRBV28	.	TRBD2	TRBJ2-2	CASSLYREGTGELFF	TGTGCCAGCAGTTTATATAGGGAGGGCACCGGGGAGCTGTTTTTT
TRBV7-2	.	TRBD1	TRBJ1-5	CASSSDRGFLNQPQHF	TGTGCCAGCAGCTCGGACAGGGGGTTCCTAAATCAGCCCCAGCATTTT
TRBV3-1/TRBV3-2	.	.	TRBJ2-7	CASSQEPGMTHEQYF	TGTGCCAGCAGCCAAGAGCCAGGGATGACCCACGAGCAGTACTTC
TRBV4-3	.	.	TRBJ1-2	CASSQGASANYGYTF	TGCGCCAGCAGCCAAGGGGCGTCAGCTAACTATGGCTACACCTTC
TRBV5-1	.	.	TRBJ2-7	CASSLGGDGYEQYF	TGCGCCAGCAGCTTAGGGGGAGACGGCTACGAGCAGTACTTC
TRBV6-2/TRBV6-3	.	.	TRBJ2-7	CASSRATGNRDEQYF	TGTGCCAGCAGCCGCGCCACAGGGAACAGGGACGAGCAGTACTTC
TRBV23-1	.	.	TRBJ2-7	CASSQSGAGWEERNYYEQYF	TGCGCCAGCAGTCAATCAGGGGCAGGGTGGGAGGAAAGGAACTACTACGAGCAGTACTTC